A single T cell receptor beta chain is shown here with its context. Its antigen is currently not known. Per-base qualities were not stored, and no clone one base away is much larger. The library was obtained by the immunoSEQ multiplex PCR assay. For most patients, genomic DNA was subjected to high-throughput TCR-beta CDR3 sequencing by Adaptive Biotechnologies. Per the authors' processing: TCR sequencing data were retrieved from Adaptive's ImmunoSEQ software for roughly 17 patients, whereas a few other patients were processed with MiXCR and VDJtools. CDR3 nucleotide sequences shared between donor and recipient were removed because the origin of such sequences could not be assigned. At least 2-fold expansion over unstimulated cells and a minimum CFSE-low frequency of 0.002% (template counts) or 0.001% (read counts) were required for clones to be classified as alloreactive. Clones were considered mappable if detected in sequenced pre-transplant spleen, lymph node, or MLR CFSE-low populations of the donor or recipient. The cumulative frequency of alloreactive clones was calculated as a percentage of all sequences, weighted by copy number. TCRdb mirrors the immuneACCESS table, restricted to in-frame sequences. Some clones are absent from its copies; in checked studies, under half trace to an unresolved V gene, and the reason for the others is unknown. That table supplies the V and J calls and clone size; D and trimming were determined from the DNA. In this sample the table shows about 7,400 clones, about 70% of which occur a single time. The top ten hold around 19% of the sample.

Intraepithelial and lamina propria lymphocytes were isolated from graft specimens using dithiothreitol, EDTA incubations and collagenase D digestion. Serial intestinal graft biopsy specimens collected up to 600 days after transplant underwent bulk TCR-beta sequencing. This sample was taken from a study of graft-versus-host responses after intestinal transplantation (dated by TCRdb to the early 2020s). Describing the broader study: The transplants that recipients received were multivisceral, liver-intestinal, or isolated intestinal. Every recipient was given anti-thymocyte globulin induction, then maintenance tacrolimus and steroids for 2 to 3 years. Graft-versus-host and host-versus-graft alloreactive T cell clones were tracked in the graft, circulation and bone marrow after intestinal transplantation using bulk TCR-beta CDR3 sequencing. Alloreactive clones were identified by sequencing pre-transplant mixed lymphocyte reaction products and comparing these products with unstimulated pre-transplant donor and recipient T cells. Of the roughly 26 intestinal transplant recipients enrolled in the cohort, one of whom was a retransplant, 3 patients without pretransplant specimens were excluded. A peak of at least 4% donor T cells among recipient peripheral blood mononuclear cells was the definition used for donor T cell macrochimerism. Samples from a few later patients were sequenced in-house on an Illumina MiSeq with MiXCR processing rather than by the commercial service. On the study overall, not on this receptor specifically: High GvH to HvG T cell clonal ratios were observed in the allografts of patients with donor T cell macrochimerism. Peak levels of circulating GvH clones were associated with declines in HvG clones early after transplant. The relatively low number and heterogeneity of intestinal transplant patients limited the conclusions. GvH clones were detected in recipient bone marrow, and some appeared earlier in ileal mucosa or blood, consistent with an intestinal mucosal origin.

For this chain, trimming is 3 bases at the V end and 8 bases at the J end, and the number of junction bases without a gene match is 11. CDR3 length: 14 amino acids, cysteine to phenylalanine. The entry retains the CDR3 DNA only, 42 bases that are in frame from base 1. CDR1 and CDR2 were assigned from the germline V gene as SQVTM and ANQGSEA. The material sequenced was ileum tissue, taken about 230 days after intestinal transplantation. The receptor comes from a human patient who received an intestinal transplant, so some T cells may come from the graft donor. The sequence links TRBV29-1 to TRBJ1-2, with 8 bases aligning to TRBD1. The DNA reads TGCAGCGTTGATGGGGCAGGGGGCATCGAAGGCTACACCTTC. Translated, this gives CSVDGAGGIEGYTF.